This TCR beta chain was captured by sequencing in a study of T cell responses to AZD1222 COVID-19 vaccine. Combined were second doses at about 4 or about 12 weeks. Clones were read by immunoSEQ multiplex PCR, and TCRdb kept only the in-frame ones, dropping some. The sample has 90,000 to 120,000 clones; 85% to 95% are singletons. A remark on this clone: Its specificity is not known.

In germline, CDR1 is MNHEY, CDR2 SVGAGI. The CDR3 runs to 14 residues. J lost 12 bases, V lost 5 bases, and 12 bases had no gene match. Study results and caveats: At study baseline, merely six AZD1222 recipients were seropositive. White British donors predominated, females outnumbered males, and clonal diversity was possibly underestimated. The study reported that nearly half of spike-specific TCRs target unmutated variant regions.

This receptor was obtained from an adult who received the AZD1222 COVID-19 vaccine. This chain links TRBV6-5 with TRBJ1-4, with 7 bases fitting TRBD1. Material: peripheral blood, obtained 28 days after the second AZD1222 dose. CDR3 protein: CASSITGAAGELFF. DNA for the CDR3: TGTGCCAGCAGTATAACAGGGGCCGCAGGAGAACTGTTTTTT.